This entry concerns a single T cell receptor beta chain. Its antigen is as yet unknown. The data stem from a study of cytomegalovirus exposure and HLA in healthy donors. The study's findings and limits: Other equally common chains were less clonally expanded than HLA-associated TCR beta chains, a later analysis showed. An observed cluster of highly shared sequence variants was recorded as a likely sequencing artifact.

PCR used 60 Vbeta primers and 13 Jbeta primers. Sequenced by immunoSEQ multiplex PCR; TCRdb stores in-frame clones only, minus some. The repertoire holds 150,000 to 250,000 clones, around 86% seen once, with over 5% in the top ten. Germline values: CDR1 MDHEN, CDR2 SYDVKM. The CDR3 runs to 16 residues. The V and J ends lost 5 bases and 4 bases, in that order; junction bases with no gene match: 10. The sequencing input was PBMCs. V is TRBV28 and J is TRBJ1-5; TRBD1 matches at 8 bases. This receptor was obtained from a woman aged 45-65 years in good health and CMV-seropositive. The CDR3 DNA is TGTGCCAGCAGTGGCTTCAGGGGGCCGGGGAATCAGCCCCAGCATTTT. Amino acids: CASSGFRGPGNQPQHF.